Below are 6 T cell receptor beta chains sequenced from a single sample in a study of T cells in Graves' hyperthyroidism and ophthalmopathy. It was RNA transcripts that yielded the amplified TCR beta CDR3 regions. First-round RT-PCR targeting the TCR CDR3 was performed with the HTBI primer set. Each CDR3 protein gets one entry after TCRdb re-called the multiplex PCR reads with MiXCR. The sample carries 600,000 or so distinct CDR3 sequences, 14% recorded once. Sequencing input: blood. The receptors come from a woman aged 45-60 years with Graves' ophthalmopathy.

V is TRBV28 and J is TRBJ1-1, with 12 bases identical to TRBD1. Germline lookup yields CDR1 MDHEN and CDR2 SYDVKM. The CDR3 covers 15 residues. Unmatched junction bases numbered 4, after V lost 3 bases and J lost 5 bases. The CDR3 DNA reads TGTGCCAGCAGTTTGGGGACAGGGGGCGAAACTGAAGCTTTCTTT. Translation: CASSLGTGGETEAFF. The full variable domain, completed using reference TRBV28 and TRBJ1-1, is DVKVTQSSRYLVKRTGEKVFLECVQDMDHENMFWYRQDPGLGLRLIYFSYDVKMKEKGDIPEGYSVSREKKERFSLILESASTNQTSMYLCASSLGTGGETEAFFGQGTRLTVV.

In its sample, this clonotype was seen a few times. The CDR3 DNA follows: TGTGCCAGCAGTTCCCTCCCACTCAACCGGGGCCCCCTAGGGCGGAATGGCTACACCTTC. As protein: CASSSLPLNRGPLGRNGYTF. J is TRBJ1-2 and V is TRBV27; TRBD1 might be the D (5 bases). Looked up from germline, CDR1 is MNHEY and CDR2 is SMNVEV (reference sequence). The CDR3 is 20 residues long. The V gene lost 4 bases and the J gene lost 6 bases, with 33 bases spanning the gap.

This clonotype was counted only a few times. The chain has TRBV11-2 and TRBJ2-7; D possibly corresponds to TRBD2 (5 bases). Trimming took 1 base from V and 0 from J, leaving 10 bases between them. The germline V gene has CDR1 SGHAT and CDR2 FQNNGV. The CDR3 extends over 15 amino acids. CDR3 DNA: TGTGCCAGCAGCTTAGGACATGGGAGCTCCTACGAGCAGTACTTC. This translates into CASSLGHGSSYEQYF.

This clonotype has at least ten counts. This CDR3 reads CASRNGLYGYTF. The DNA of the CDR3 is TGTGCCAGCAGGAACGGACTCTATGGCTACACCTTC. V gene TRBV28 combines with J gene TRBJ1-2; D is unresolved. CDR1 and CDR2 (germline): MDHEN, SYDVKM. Trimming removed 6 bases at V and 4 bases at J, with 9 bases between. This CDR3 region has 12 residues.

This clonotype was seen at least ten times. The V call is TRBV3-1, the J call TRBJ1-1; no definite D call. The CDR3 has 14 residues. In germline, CDR1 is LGHDT, CDR2 YNNKEL (reference sequence). Trimming took off 1 base at V and 7 bases at J, with 13 bases between the two ends. The CDR3 protein is CASSQGAARFEAFF. The CDR3 DNA is TGTGCCAGCAGCCAAGGGGCAGCGCGGTTTGAAGCTTTCTTT.

This clonotype was counted between two and nine times. The V call is TRBV20-1, the J call TRBJ2-7; D is uncertain. Germline values: CDR1 DFQATT, CDR2 SNEGSKA (reference sequence). V was cut by 3 bases and J by 2 bases, with 5 bases left in between. This CDR3 is 11 amino acids long. The DNA of the CDR3 is TGCAGTGCTAGCCGAGCCTACGAGCAGTACTTC. Its translation is CSASRAYEQYF.